The 25 T cell receptor beta chains listed next were all sequenced from one sample in a study of radiotherapy plus CTLA-4 blockade in lung cancer. TCRdb's copy holds only in-frame clones and misses some; the assay was immunoSEQ multiplex PCR. The data contain around 82,000 clones, 70% to 90% of them seen just once; the ten biggest clones take up around 17%. The sample in question was peripheral blood, obtained from a patient treated with radiotherapy plus ipilimumab. The receptors derive from a human donor with non-small cell lung cancer that progressed on radiotherapy plus ipilimumab.

This clone was seen once. CDR3 in amino acids: CSVEDQREQGKSGDYEQYF. The DNA for the CDR3 is TGCAGCGTTGAAGATCAACGGGAACAGGGTAAGAGTGGGGACTACGAGCAGTACTTC. This sequence joins TRBV29-1 and TRBJ2-7; maybe TRBD1 (6 bases). The CDR3 has 19 residues. V lost 0 bases and J lost 3, with 27 bases in between. Germline loops: CDR1 SQVTM, CDR2 ANQGSEA.

This rearrangement joins TRBV5-1 to TRBJ2-6; no firm D call. This CDR3 spans 16 amino acids. Germline loops: CDR1 SGHRS, CDR2 YFSETQ. Trimming stripped 5 bases from V and 0 bases from J, with 12 bases between. CDR3 DNA sequence: TGCGCCAGCAGATTGACTTCTCTCTCTGGGGCCAACGTCCTGACTTTC. Translating it yields CASRLTSLSGANVLTF.

The V call is TRBV5-6, the J call TRBJ2-7; D perhaps matches TRBD1 (6 bases). The V end lost 1 base, the J end lost 5 bases, and 13 bases lay between the germline ends. Germline CDR1 and CDR2: SGHDT and YYEEEE. The length of the CDR3 is 14 residues. The CDR3 protein is CASSLQQGRNEQYF. CDR3 DNA sequence: TGTGCCAGCAGCTTGCAACAGGGTCGAAACGAGCAGTACTTC.

Regarding this clone: The junction differs from germline at one of its ends, possibly a read error. J is TRBJ2-3 and V is TRBV7-7, with D uncertain. CDR1 is SSHAT, CDR2 FNYEAQ, per germline (reference sequence). The CDR3 has 15 amino acids. DNA for the CDR3: TGTGCTAGCAGCTTAACTCCTGGGGATTTGGATACGCAGTATTTT. Protein: CASSLTPGDLDTQYF.

This rearrangement joins TRBV7-2 to TRBJ2-5; 13 positions match TRBD2. The CDR3 length is 18 residues. J lost 4 bases, V lost 6 bases, and 14 bases had no gene match. Germline V lookup: CDR1 SGHTA, CDR2 FQGNSA. The CDR3 loop reads CASRFGTSGRAGRETQYF. CDR3 sequence (DNA): TGTGCCAGCAGGTTTGGAACTAGCGGGAGGGCCGGTCGAGAGACCCAGTACTTC. Together with reference TRBV7-2 and TRBJ2-5, the CDR3 gives the full variable domain: GAGVSQSPSNKVTEKGKDVELRCDPISGHTALYWYRQSLGQGLEFLIYFQGNSAPDKSGLPSDRFSAERTGGSVSTLTIQRTQQEDSAVYLCASRFGTSGRAGRETQYFGPGTRLLVL.

The chain links TRBV5-6 to TRBJ2-1, with D tentatively TRBD2 (5 bases). This CDR3 region has 15 residues. V shed 3 bases and J shed 0 bases, with 10 bases lying between them. Germline V gene data show CDR1 as SGHDT and CDR2 as YYEEEE. The CDR3 region is CASSWSRDSYNEQFF. CDR3 DNA: TGTGCCAGCAGCTGGAGCCGGGACTCCTACAATGAGCAGTTCTTC.

The chain joins TRBV15 to TRBJ2-7, with D unclear. Trimming took off 1 base at V and 2 bases at J, with 3 bases between the two ends. The germline V gene encodes CDR1 LNHNV and CDR2 YYDKDF (reference sequence). The CDR3 covers 12 residues. CDR3 sequence reads: CATSRGPYEQYF. As DNA, the CDR3 is TGTGCCACCAGCAGAGGTCCCTACGAGCAGTACTTC.

Only a few counts were recorded for this clone. This chain joins TRBV10-3 and TRBJ2-7; 9 nucleotides align to TRBD1. Germline V gene lookup returns CDR1 ENHRY and CDR2 SYGVKD. This CDR3 has 11 residues. Trimming cost V 10 bases and J 6 bases; bases outside gene matches: 4. CDR3 nucleotide sequence: TGTGCCACCCGACAGGGGGTCGAGCAGTACTTC. Protein sequence: CATRQGVEQYF.

The chain joins TRBV7-9 to TRBJ1-1; D is ambiguous. Trimming left V 3 bases short and J 0 bases short, with 8 bases between. The CDR3 totals 14 residues. The germline CDR1 and CDR2 sequences are SEHNR and FQNEAQ (reference sequence). In DNA, the CDR3 is TGTGCCAGCAGCTTTCGGAACATGAACACTGAAGCTTTCTTT. It translates to CASSFRNMNTEAFF.

The rearrangement uses TRBV5-6 and TRBJ2-3; 7 nucleotides line up with TRBD2. This CDR3 spans 16 amino acids. The germline gives CDR1 SGHDT, CDR2 YYEEEE. Trimming cost V 1 base and J 1 base; bases outside gene matches: 6. The CDR3: CASSLPGGGGTDTQYF. CDR3 bases: TGTGCCAGCAGCTTGCCGGGGGGTGGTGGCACAGATACGCAGTATTTT.

The chain uses TRBV5-1 and TRBJ1-4; 12 nucleotides line up with TRBD1. The trim removed 3 bases at V and 8 bases at J, leaving 2 bases unmatched. CDR3 size: 14 residues. From germline, CDR1 is SGHRS and CDR2 YFSETQ. CDR3 residues: CASSSGTGGEKLFF. The CDR3 DNA is TGCGCCAGCAGCTCCGGGACAGGGGGCGAAAAACTGTTTTTT.

This chain connects TRBV18 to TRBJ1-3; TRBD1 matches at 8 bases. Germline values: CDR1 KGHSH, CDR2 LQKENI. This CDR3 is 17 amino acids long. The junction had 6 bases not matched to a gene; V was cut back by 2 bases and J by 0 bases. CDR3 sequence reads: CASSPFTGGDSGNTIYF. Here the CDR3 DNA reads TGTGCCAGCTCACCATTCACAGGGGGTGACTCTGGAAACACCATATATTTT.

This sequence joins TRBV27 and TRBJ2-5, with TRBD1 as a possible D gene (5 bases). The germline V gene encodes CDR1 MNHEY and CDR2 SMNVEV (reference sequence). V lost 6 bases and J 5 bases, leaving 16 bases between the germline ends. CDR3 size: 14 residues. The DNA of the CDR3 is TGTGCCAGCAGCAGGGTTGGGTGGGTCGAGACCCAGTACTTC. Translation: CASSRVGWVETQYF.

This CDR3 reads CASSIGFGTDTQYF. The CDR3 bases are TGCGCCAGCAGCATCGGTTTTGGCACAGATACGCAGTATTTT. This chain uses TRBV5-1 with TRBJ2-3; no reliable D call. This CDR3 region has 14 residues. Germline lookup yields CDR1 SGHRS and CDR2 YFSETQ. The ends were cut back, 4 bases at V and 1 base at J, with 10 bases in the middle.

The CDR3 reads CASSAWGTGTPGANVLTF. CDR3 DNA: TGTGCCAGCAGTGCGTGGGGGACAGGGACTCCTGGGGCCAACGTCCTGACTTTC. The chain carries TRBV2 and TRBJ2-6; 9 positions match TRBD1. In germline, CDR1 is SNHLY, CDR2 FYNNEI. Trimming at V came to 4 bases and at J to 2 bases, leaving 9 bases not matched to a gene. There are 18 residues in the CDR3. Together with reference TRBV2 and TRBJ2-6, the CDR3 gives the full variable domain: EPEVTQTPSHQVTQMGQEVILRCVPISNHLYFYWYRQILGQKVEFLVSFYNNEISEKSEIFDDQFSVERPDGSNFTLKIRSTKLEDSAMYFCASSAWGTGTPGANVLTFGAGSRLTVL.

The CDR3 DNA is TGCGCCAGCAGGACGGGCATCAGGGGCACTGAAGCTTTCTTT. Translated, it gives CASRTGIRGTEAFF. The genes are TRBV10-2 and TRBJ1-1; maybe TRBD1 (6 bases). The V gene's germline CDR1 is WSHSY and CDR2 SAAADI. V lost 6 bases and J 4 bases, leaving 15 bases between the germline ends. The CDR3 totals 14 residues.

CDR3 sequence: CASSFMGTTGELFF. CDR3 in DNA: TGCGCCAGCAGCTTCATGGGGACGACCGGGGAGCTGTTTTTT. The chain recombines TRBV5-1 with TRBJ2-2; D tentatively fits TRBD1 or TRBD2 (5 bases each). The V gene lost 2 bases and the J gene lost 5 bases, with 10 bases spanning the gap. This CDR3 has 14 amino acids. Per the germline V gene, CDR1 is SGHRS and CDR2 is YFSETQ.

The chain links TRBV28 to TRBJ1-5; a weak D match, TRBD1 (5 bases). V gave up 10 bases and J gave up 0 bases, with 16 bases separating them. Looked up from germline, CDR1 is MDHEN and CDR2 is SYDVKM. This CDR3 has 15 amino acids. The CDR3 DNA reads TGTGCCACTGGGCAGGGCGGTTATAGCAATCAGCCCCAGCATTTT. It yields the protein CATGQGGYSNQPQHF.

The genes are TRBV29-1 and TRBJ2-3, with D possibly matching TRBD1 (8 bases). The CDR3 runs to 18 residues. Trimming left V 4 bases short and J 3 bases short, with 26 bases between. The germline V gene encodes CDR1 SQVTM and CDR2 ANQGSEA. The CDR3 here is CSVADSQGGVLWTDTQYF. The CDR3 DNA follows: TGCAGCGTTGCCGACTCACAGGGGGGGGTTTTATGGACAGATACGCAGTATTTT.

The chain links TRBV7-9 to TRBJ1-1; 8 nucleotides align to TRBD1. This CDR3 contains 16 residues. Germline loops: CDR1 SEHNR, CDR2 FQNEAQ (reference sequence). V gave up 5 bases and J gave up 1 base; unmatched junction bases: 9. The CDR3 reads CASSPWTGLANTEAFF. CDR3 nucleotide sequence: TGTGCCAGCAGCCCCTGGACAGGGCTTGCGAACACTGAAGCTTTCTTT.

The genes are TRBV4-1 and TRBJ1-5; 7 bases line up with TRBD1. CDR3 length equals 15 residues. Germline assignment: CDR1 MGHRA and CDR2 YSYEKL. Trimming took 1 base from V and 4 from J; bases not matched to a gene: 4. The CDR3 reads CASSQVDRQNQPQHF. DNA of the CDR3: TGCGCCAGCAGCCAAGTGGACAGGCAGAATCAGCCCCAGCATTTT.

CDR3 sequence (DNA): TGTGCCAGCAGCCTCGGTTATCAGCCCCAGCATTTT. Translated, it gives CASSLGYQPQHF. This rearrangement joins TRBV6-6 to TRBJ1-5; D not resolved. Trimming took 6 bases from V and 5 from J, leaving 8 bases between them. The germline CDR1 and CDR2 sequences are MNHNY and SVGAGI (reference sequence). The CDR3 runs 12 residues.

J is TRBJ1-2 and V is TRBV18; the D is unclear. The CDR3 loop spans 12 amino acids. CDR1 is KGHSH, CDR2 LQKENI, per germline. V lost 5 bases, J lost 9 bases, and 13 bases lay in between. The CDR3 DNA is TGTGCCAGCTCATCCCCGGGCTTGAGCTACACCTTC. Amino acid sequence: CASSSPGLSYTF.

This clone was picked up a small number of times. The chain uses TRBV21-1 and TRBJ1-3; the table calls TRBD1, which could not be checked here. TRBV21-1 is termed a pseudogene. There are 17 residues in the CDR3. In DNA form, the CDR3 reads TGTGCCAGCAGCAAAGCCCCCAGGCCGAGAAGTGGAAACACCATATATTTT. Translation: CASSKAPRPRSGNTIYF.

The chain combines TRBV7-9 with TRBJ1-3, with D perhaps matching TRBD1 (5 bases). With 5 bases removed from V and 0 bases from J, the gap between germline ends came to 17 bases. This CDR3 contains 17 residues. Germline CDR1 SEHNR, CDR2 FQNEAQ (reference sequence). The chain's CDR3 is CASSHTGGTTSGNTIYF. The CDR3 DNA sequence: TGTGCCAGCAGCCACACCGGGGGAACGACCTCTGGAAACACCATATATTTT.